The present TCR beta chain was sequenced within a study of shared clonotypes between healthy human individuals. Assay used: immunoSEQ multiplex PCR; TCRdb lists only in-frame clones, some missing. The data hold about 1 million clones, with about 70% observed a single time. V was pared by 2 bases and J by 4 bases, with 8 bases of the junction left unmatched. CDR3 length: 16 residues. Germline V gene data show CDR1 as SGHTA and CDR2 as FQGNSA. This clone was counted ten times or more. The sample consisted of memory CD4+ T cells sorted from blood. Subset denoted: CD45RA-negative fraction. The chain carries TRBV7-2 and TRBJ1-2; TRBD1 matches 9 bases. This receptor was obtained from a man between 18 and 35 years old in good health. The CDR3 sequence: CASSLPHRGQGYGYTF. The CDR3 region has the DNA TGTGCCAGCAGCTTACCCCACCGGGGACAGGGCTATGGCTACACCTTC.